This TCR beta chain derives from a study of blood T cell repertoires in COVID-19. V shed 5 bases and J 6 bases; nucleotides not matched to a gene: 5. CDR3 length: 15 residues. Germline V gene data show CDR1 as SGHTA and CDR2 as FQGNSA. Profiled with immunoSEQ multiplex PCR; TCRdb holds only in-frame clones, not every one. Counted here are approximately 260,000 clones, 65% to 85% occurring once; the ten biggest clones make up about 3.5%. Individuals aged about 18 to 89 years were recruited from 24 US areas. J is TRBJ1-5 and V is TRBV7-2; 12 bases align to TRBD1. This TCR derives from a man aged 45 to 65 who had recovered from COVID-19. What was sequenced was PBMCs or T cells enriched from blood (not recorded which). The DNA for the CDR3 is TGTGCCAGCAGCATGGGACAGGGGGCGGGTCAGCCCCAGCATTTT. Protein product: CASSMGQGAGQPQHF.